The 29 T cell receptor beta chains presented below share a single source sample, sequenced in a study of shared clonotypes between healthy human individuals (dated by TCRdb to the early 2020s). Libraries were constructed by the immunoSEQ multiplex PCR assay. TCRdb re-hosts the immuneACCESS table, in-frame sequences only. Its copies lack some clones; in the studies checked, an unresolved V gene accounts for under half of them, and the cause for the rest is not known. The sample table contains 730,000 or so clones; only one count was recorded for 55% to 75% of them. Under 2% of the sample lies in the top ten. Sequencing input: memory CD4+ T cells sorted from blood. According to the study, the label for this sample's cell subset or site signals: CD45RA-negative fraction. Receptor source: a woman aged 25 to 39 in good health.

The genes are TRBV30 and TRBJ1-1; D not resolved. V dropped 0 bases and J dropped 4 bases, with 6 bases sitting between them. Germline V gene data show CDR1 as GTSNPN and CDR2 as SVGIG (reference sequence). The CDR3 is 12 amino acids. The CDR3 loop reads CAWSVRVTEAFF. CDR3 DNA: TGTGCCTGGAGTGTACGGGTCACTGAAGCTTTCTTT.

The J gene is TRBJ1-1, the V gene TRBV6-1; 10 bases agree with TRBD1. The CDR3 is 14 amino acids. The germline V gene encodes CDR1 MNHNS and CDR2 SASEGT. V was pared by 6 bases and J by 4 bases, with 5 bases of the junction left unmatched. CDR3 bases: TGTGCCAGCAGCCTGACAGGGGGCGGCACTGAAGCTTTCTTT. Protein sequence: CASSLTGGGTEAFF.

This clone was recorded many times. Other DNA variants within this sample encode the same CDR3. This chain joins TRBV7-9 and TRBJ2-3; D is possibly TRBD1 (6 bases). CDR1 and CDR2 (germline): SEHNR, FQNEAQ (reference sequence). Trimming pared 4 bases from V and 0 bases from J, leaving 8 bases between. The CDR3 is 14 residues long. In nucleotides, the CDR3 is TGTGCCAGCAGCTCCGGACAGAGCACAGATACGCAGTATTTT. Its translation: CASSSGQSTDTQYF.

V gene TRBV7-6 combines with J gene TRBJ2-2, with 10 bases matching TRBD2. CDR1 is SGHVS, CDR2 FNYEAQ, per germline. The V gene end was trimmed by 0 bases and the J gene end by 4 bases; junction bases not matched to a gene: 2. The CDR3 is 16 amino acids. As DNA, the CDR3 is TGTGCCAGCAGCTTAGCGCTAGCGGGAGTCACCGGGGAGCTGTTTTTT. It codes for CASSLALAGVTGELFF.

V usage is TRBV6-1 and J usage is TRBJ2-7, with 10 bases aligning to TRBD1. CDR3 length equals 14 residues. The V gene's germline CDR1 is MNHNS and CDR2 SASEGT. After removal of 4 bases from V and 2 bases from J, the junction contained 2 bases not matched to a gene. The DNA of the CDR3 is TGTGCCAGCAGTGGGGACAGGGGCCCCTACGAGCAGTACTTC. As protein: CASSGDRGPYEQYF.

This clone was counted a few times. The chain couples TRBV28 to TRBJ2-5; no definite D call. V lost 5 bases to trimming and J lost 2 bases, with 15 bases between them. This CDR3 comprises 15 residues. Per germline, CDR1 MDHEN and CDR2 SYDVKM. In DNA form, the CDR3 reads TGTGCCAGCAGTGCCGTGGGTAGACTTCAAGAGACCCAGTACTTC. Encoded protein: CASSAVGRLQETQYF.

The gene calls are TRBV11-2 and TRBJ1-5, with D perhaps matching TRBD1 (5 bases). This CDR3 has 14 residues. Germline loops: CDR1 SGHAT, CDR2 FQNNGV. V was cut by 6 bases and J by 4 bases, with 13 bases left in between. Here the CDR3 reads CASSPGLANQPQHF. The CDR3 nucleotides are TGTGCCAGCAGTCCGGGGCTCGCTAATCAGCCCCAGCATTTT.

CDR3 amino acids: CASSTGGQLSYEQYF. The DNA for the CDR3 is TGTGCCAGCTCAACCGGGGGACAGTTATCCTACGAGCAGTACTTC. The J gene is TRBJ2-7, the V gene TRBV18, with D tentatively TRBD1 (7 bases). The CDR3 runs to 15 residues. The germline V gene encodes CDR1 KGHSH and CDR2 LQKENI. Trimming took 5 bases from V and 1 from J, leaving 15 bases between them.

The rearrangement links TRBV28 to TRBJ2-1; 7 bases line up with TRBD2. With V trimmed by 1 base and J by 7 bases, 10 bases remained unmatched. Germline V gene data show CDR1 as MDHEN and CDR2 as SYDVKM. The length of the CDR3 is 16 residues. CDR3 sequence (DNA): TGTGCCAGCAGTTTATATCCCCAGGACGGGAGGAATGAGCAGTTCTTC. Translation gives CASSLYPQDGRNEQFF.

This clone was seen many times. The sample has other DNA sequences that encode this CDR3 too. The chain has TRBV5-1 and TRBJ2-1, with 7 bases aligning to TRBD2. Germline CDR1 is SGHRS and CDR2 is YFSETQ. This CDR3 spans 15 amino acids. The junction had 6 bases not matched to a gene; V was cut back by 4 bases and J by 2 bases. The CDR3 nucleotides read TGCGCCAGCAGCCAGTCTAGCGGAGCCTACAATGAGCAGTTCTTC. This gives the protein CASSQSSGAYNEQFF.

The table lists this clone with a few counts. This chain links TRBV7-2 with TRBJ2-1; D is uncertain. The germline gives CDR1 SGHTA, CDR2 FQGNSA. V was shortened by 1 base and J by 4 bases, with 11 bases between the two germline ends. The CDR3 covers 15 residues. The DNA of the CDR3 is TGTGCCAGCAGCTTAGGGGCGGCACCTTACAATGAGCAGTTCTTC. It is translated as CASSLGAAPYNEQFF. The full variable domain, in which reference TRBV7-2 and TRBJ2-1 provide the parts outside the CDR3, is GAGVSQSPSNKVTEKGKDVELRCDPISGHTALYWYRQSLGQGLEFLIYFQGNSAPDKSGLPSDRFSAERTGGSVSTLTIQRTQQEDSAVYLCASSLGAAPYNEQFFGPGTRLTVL.

The chain links TRBV21-1 to TRBJ2-3. TRBV21-1 is assigned pseudogene status. This CDR3 is built from 13 residues. The CDR3 sequence: CASRTSVADTQYF. For the CDR3, the DNA is TGTGCCAGCCGTACGAGTGTGGCGGATACGCAGTATTTT.

The chain uses TRBV7-6 and TRBJ2-3, with D hard to call. Germline-derived CDR1 and CDR2 are SGHVS and FNYEAQ. The CDR3 is made up of 13 amino acids. V was trimmed by 4 bases and J by 11 bases, leaving 16 bases between them. CDR3: CASSSNGLSQQYF. For the CDR3, the DNA is TGTGCCAGCAGCTCAAACGGCCTCTCGCAGCAGTATTTT.

This clone was detected many times. The rearrangement uses TRBV2 and TRBJ2-1; 9 bases map to TRBD2. V was pared by 5 bases and J by 2 bases, with 7 bases of the junction left unmatched. This CDR3 is built from 16 residues. Looked up from germline, CDR1 is SNHLY and CDR2 is FYNNEI. The CDR3 loop is CASSPTGGRAYNEQFF. The CDR3 region has the DNA TGTGCCAGCAGTCCTACCGGCGGGAGGGCCTACAATGAGCAGTTCTTC.

The V gene is TRBV15, the J gene TRBJ2-3, with D hard to call. Trimming cost V 1 base and J 2 bases, with 13 bases left between them. This CDR3 region has 16 residues. Germline-derived CDR1 and CDR2 are LNHNV and YYDKDF (reference sequence). CDR3 protein: CATSRVFSRTTDTQYF. The CDR3 DNA follows: TGTGCCACCAGCAGAGTTTTCTCTCGGACCACAGATACGCAGTATTTT.

The chain is built from TRBV9 and TRBJ1-3; D remains unclear. The CDR3 extends over 14 amino acids. The V end was cut by 0 bases, the J end by 1 base, with 5 bases between. CDR1 is SGDLS, CDR2 YYNGEE, per germline. The DNA of the CDR3 is TGTGCCAGCAGCGTAGCAACATCTGGAAACACCATATATTTT. Translation gives CASSVATSGNTIYF. The whole variable domain, remainder taken from reference TRBV9 and TRBJ1-3, is DSGVTQTPKHLITATGQRVTLRCSPRSGDLSVYWYQQSLDQGLQFLIQYYNGEERAKGNILERFSAQQFPDLHSELNLSSLELGDSALYFCASSVATSGNTIYFGEGSWLTVV.

This chain joins TRBV5-1 and TRBJ2-1; tentative D call: TRBD1 (5 bases). The V and J ends lost 1 base and 4 bases respectively, with 9 bases between them. CDR3 size: 14 residues. The germline gives CDR1 SGHRS, CDR2 YFSETQ. The CDR3 here is CASSLSTGYNEQFF. CDR3 bases: TGCGCCAGCAGCTTGTCTACAGGATACAATGAGCAGTTCTTC. The whole variable domain, remainder taken from reference TRBV5-1 and TRBJ2-1, is KAGVTQTPRYLIKTRGQQVTLSCSPISGHRSVSWYQQTPGQGLQFLFEYFSETQRNKGNFPGRFSGRQFSNSRSEMNVSTLELGDSALYLCASSLSTGYNEQFFGPGTRLTVL.

V is TRBV7-2 and J is TRBJ2-7; 8 nucleotides line up with TRBD1. The junction had 11 bases not matched to a gene; V was cut back by 5 bases and J by 5 bases. The CDR3 contains 15 residues. Per germline, CDR1 SGHTA and CDR2 FQGNSA. CDR3 DNA: TGTGCCAGCAGCACCACCGGGACAGGCCTACACGAGCAGTACTTC. This encodes CASSTTGTGLHEQYF.

V and J are TRBV4-1 and TRBJ2-7; possibly TRBD1 or TRBD2 for D (6 bases each). Germline CDR1 is MGHRA and CDR2 is YSYEKL. Trimming removed 2 bases at V and 5 bases at J, with 13 bases between. This CDR3 has 14 amino acids. CDR3 residues: CASSQRGDVDEQYF. The DNA of the CDR3 is TGCGCCAGCAGCCAAAGGGGGGATGTCGACGAGCAGTACTTC.

This chain uses TRBV18 with TRBJ1-1, with D possibly being TRBD1 (5 bases). The CDR3 extends over 12 amino acids. V was pared by 3 bases and J by 8 bases, with 10 bases between. Germline assignment: CDR1 KGHSH and CDR2 LQKENI. The CDR3 protein is CASSPSGREAFF. The CDR3 region has the DNA TGTGCCAGCTCACCCTCGGGGCGGGAAGCTTTCTTT.

The gene calls are TRBV30 and TRBJ1-2; possible D gene TRBD1, 5 bases. This CDR3 comprises 13 residues. The V end lost 3 bases, the J end lost 8 bases, and 16 bases lay between the germline ends. The germline V gene has CDR1 GTSNPN and CDR2 SVGIG (reference sequence). The CDR3 region is CAWRPSGVDGYTF. CDR3 nucleotide sequence: TGTGCCTGGAGGCCCTCGGGGGTAGACGGCTACACCTTC.

This chain connects TRBV28 to TRBJ2-3; no clear D gene. Trimming removed 5 bases at V and 0 bases at J, with 9 bases between. The CDR3 is 14 residues long. CDR1 is MDHEN, CDR2 SYDVKM, per germline. As DNA, the CDR3 is TGTGCCAGCAGTCCCTCCCCTAGCACAGATACGCAGTATTTT. Translated: CASSPSPSTDTQYF.

J is TRBJ1-5 and V is TRBV5-1; 10 bases agree with TRBD1. Germline lookup yields CDR1 SGHRS and CDR2 YFSETQ. The CDR3 contains 14 residues. V shed 3 bases, J shed 6 bases, and the junction held 3 bases outside the gene matches. DNA for the CDR3: TGCGCCAGCAGCTGGGGGACAGGGGCTCAGCCCCAGCATTTT. Encoded protein: CASSWGTGAQPQHF.

With respect to this clone: The identical CDR3 is also encoded by other nucleotide sequences in the sample. The rearrangement joins TRBV19 to TRBJ2-3; no clear D gene. The ends were cut back, 3 bases at V and 0 bases at J, with 10 bases in the middle. The CDR3 is 15 residues long. Germline V gives CDR1 LNHDA, CDR2 SQIVND (reference sequence). As DNA, the CDR3 is TGTGCCAGTAGTATCCCGGGCGGAAGCACAGATACGCAGTATTTT. This encodes CASSIPGGSTDTQYF.

The chain recombines TRBV30 with TRBJ1-5; D unclear. The germline V gene encodes CDR1 GTSNPN and CDR2 SVGIG (reference sequence). The CDR3 has 16 residues. V lost 0 bases to trimming and J lost 0 bases, with 12 bases between them. The CDR3, as DNA: TGTGCCTGGAGTGTTGGGCAGTTCTATAGCAATCAGCCCCAGCATTTT. Its protein is CAWSVGQFYSNQPQHF.

This clone was counted only a few times. The sample carries other DNA sequences with the same CDR3. The genes are TRBV5-4 and TRBJ2-7; 13 nucleotides match TRBD2. CDR3 size: 15 residues. From germline, CDR1 is SGHNT and CDR2 YYREEE (reference sequence). V was pared by 4 bases and J by 4 bases, with 5 bases of the junction left unmatched. Here the CDR3 reads CASSPGTSGVYEQYF. CDR3 bases: TGTGCCAGCAGCCCCGGGACTAGCGGGGTATACGAGCAGTACTTC.

The genes are TRBV7-9 and TRBJ2-7; possible D gene TRBD2, 5 bases. CDR1 and CDR2 (germline): SEHNR, FQNEAQ (reference sequence). The germline V and J ends were trimmed by 1 base and 6 bases, with 13 bases remaining between them. The CDR3 has 14 amino acids. CDR3 nucleotides: TGTGCCAGCAGCTTAGGCTGGGAGCGTGGCGAGCAGTACTTC. Translating it yields CASSLGWERGEQYF.

The CDR3 protein is CATSREGTSGRDEQFF. The CDR3 DNA reads as TGTGCCACCAGCAGAGAAGGGACTAGCGGGAGAGATGAGCAGTTCTTC. This chain uses TRBV15 with TRBJ2-1, with 14 bases that match TRBD2. Germline CDR1 reads LNHNV; CDR2 reads YYDKDF (reference sequence). V shed 0 bases and J 8 bases; nucleotides not matched to a gene: 3. This CDR3 comprises 16 residues.

In this sample, this clone turned up a few times. V usage is TRBV5-6 and J usage is TRBJ1-1; TRBD1 aligns across 7 bases. The ends lost 2 bases at V and 4 bases at J; junction bases unmatched: 5. CDR1 is SGHDT and CDR2 is YYEEEE in the germline V gene. There are 14 residues in the CDR3. Here the CDR3 reads CASSFNRGLTEAFF. CDR3 DNA: TGTGCCAGCAGCTTCAATAGGGGGCTCACTGAAGCTTTCTTT.